This TCR beta chain originates from a study of radiation and T cells in renal cell carcinoma. Whole-study findings and limits: Pretreatment tumor biopsies were lacking, so baseline clonotypes are unknown.

With 3 bases removed from V and 6 bases from J, the gap between germline ends came to 17 bases. The length of the CDR3 is 15 residues. Looked up from germline, CDR1 is SEHNR and CDR2 is FQNEAQ (reference sequence). A few counts support this clone. The target antigen is unknown. Sequencing used immunoSEQ multiplex PCR; TCRdb keeps in-frame clones, though not all of them. This sample carries about 140,000 clones, approximately 82% of them seen once, and the ten largest clones take approximately 24%. The time point: baseline pretreatment blood. Noted treatment: 15 Gy SBRT to primary tumor, nephrectomy 4 weeks later. Clear cell pathology was present in this patient's renal cell carcinoma.

The origin of this receptor is a woman aged 45-60 years with renal cell carcinoma. The chain links TRBV7-9 to TRBJ1-1; D gene ambiguous. Material: blood, obtained from a patient whose treatment included radiotherapy and nephrectomy. The CDR3 loop reads CASSLAGPSSPEAFF. CDR3 DNA sequence: TGTGCCAGCAGCTTGGCCGGTCCCTCCAGTCCTGAAGCTTTCTTT. Full variable domain (outside the CDR3, taken from reference TRBV7-9 and TRBJ1-1): DTGVSQNPRHKITKRGQNVTFRCDPISEHNRLYWYRQTLGQGPEFLTYFQNEAQLEKSRLLSDRFSAERPKGSFSTLEIQRTEQGDSAMYLCASSLAGPSSPEAFFGQGTRLTVV.